The 5 T cell receptor beta chains listed next were all sequenced from one sample in a study of T cells in Graves' hyperthyroidism and ophthalmopathy. What was amplified from RNA transcripts were TCR beta CDR3 regions. TCR CDR3 regions were first amplified by RT-PCR with HTBI primers. TCRdb fed the multiplex PCR reads into MiXCR, producing one record per CDR3 protein. This table has hundreds of thousands of distinct CDR3 sequences, less than 25% appearing once. Input material: blood. These receptors all come from a man in his thirties or forties with Graves' ophthalmopathy.

The chain has TRBV5-1 and TRBJ2-2, with 8 positions matching TRBD2. Germline loops: CDR1 SGHRS, CDR2 YFSETQ. J was trimmed by 1 base and V by 9 bases; bases with no gene match: 5. The CDR3 contains 14 residues. The CDR3 loop is CATAGGRNTGELFF. The CDR3 nucleotides are TGCGCCACCGCGGGGGGACGGAACACCGGGGAGCTGTTTTTT. The whole variable domain, filled in from reference TRBV5-1 and TRBJ2-2, reads KAGVTQTPRYLIKTRGQQVTLSCSPISGHRSVSWYQQTPGQGLQFLFEYFSETQRNKGNFPGRFSGRQFSNSRSEMNVSTLELGDSALYLCATAGGRNTGELFFGEGSRLTVL.

This clonotype was seen a few times. This rearrangement joins TRBV28 to TRBJ1-5; D is unclear. The V end lost 2 bases, the J end lost 5 bases, and 10 bases lay between the germline ends. Germline assignment: CDR1 MDHEN and CDR2 SYDVKM. This CDR3 spans 14 amino acids. CDR3 coding DNA: TGTGCCAGCAGTTTACCCCTCCAACATCAGCCCCAGCATTTT. This codes for CASSLPLQHQPQHF.

This clonotype occurred many times. The V call is TRBV18, the J call TRBJ2-1; no firm D call. The CDR3 runs 12 residues. V shed 5 bases and J shed 10 bases, with 12 bases lying between them. CDR1 and CDR2 (germline): KGHSH, LQKENI. The CDR3 bases are TGTGCCAGCTCATCCCAGAGTTTCGAGCAGTTCTTC. Translated: CASSSQSFEQFF. The whole variable domain, remainder taken from reference TRBV18 and TRBJ2-1, is NAGVMQNPRHLVRRRGQEARLRCSPMKGHSHVYWYRQLPEEGLKFMVYLQKENIIDESGMPKERFSAEFPKEGPSILRIQQVVRGDSAAYFCASSSQSFEQFFGPGTRLTVL.

The rearrangement links TRBV29-1 to TRBJ2-5, with D possibly matching TRBD2 (5 bases). The germline V gene has CDR1 SQVTM and CDR2 ANQGSEA. Trimming left V 7 bases short and J 7 bases short, with 25 bases between. The CDR3 covers 15 residues. The CDR3 DNA follows: TGCAGCGCTCCTCCAAGCCGAATTGGCGCGGGGACCCAGTACTTC. Translated, it gives CSAPPSRIGAGTQYF.

This clonotype occurred a few times. The chain has TRBV12-3 or TRBV12-4 and TRBJ2-5, with D perhaps TRBD1 (5 bases). The CDR3 has 14 amino acids. V lost 6 bases and J 4 bases, leaving 15 bases between the germline ends. The CDR3 sequence: CASSPAAGLETQYF. CDR3 nucleotides: TGTGCCAGCAGCCCCGCGGCAGGGCTAGAGACCCAGTACTTC.